This T cell receptor (beta chain) was sequenced for a study of blood T cell repertoires in COVID-19. Some clones are missing from TCRdb's copy, which holds only in-frame ones; the method was immunoSEQ multiplex PCR. The table records over 25,000 clones, around nine tenths of them present only once. The CDR3 runs to 13 residues. Trimming left V 8 bases short and J 4 bases short, with 14 bases between. Germline CDR1 is MNHEY and CDR2 is SVGAGI. The chain has TRBV6-5 and TRBJ1-2; D is undetermined. Sequenced: peripheral blood. The TCR originated in a human donor with active COVID-19. The donor label of this sample is uncertain. The CDR3 nucleotides read TGTGCCAGCGGGAGGACCGGGCTCTATGGCTACACCTTC. Residues: CASGRTGLYGYTF.